The clone carrying this T cell receptor beta chain was observed a handful of times. Its antigen is unknown. J lost 8 bases, V lost 2 bases, and 7 bases had no gene match. The CDR3 is 14 residues long. The TRBV12-4/TRBJ1-2 clonotypes were amplified using barcode primers with ligated adaptors. TCRdb independently ran MiXCR on the multiplex PCR reads; one entry per CDR3 protein. The sample holds 700 to 950 distinct CDR3 sequences, approximately 9.1% seen once. Overall study findings and caveats: Greatest tumor Treg TCR overlap was with tumor naive CD4+ cells.

The sequenced sample was naive CD4+ T cells sorted from blood. Subset meaning: naive CD4+ T cells, CD4+CD45RA+CD25-. The receptor's source is a female donor with breast cancer. The gene calls are TRBV12-3 or TRBV12-4 and TRBJ1-2; 8 positions agree with TRBD1. DNA of the CDR3: TGTGCCAGCAGTTTAAGGACAGGGTATTCCGGCTACACCTTC. This gives the protein CASSLRTGYSGYTF.